The rows below give T cell receptor beta chains drawn from one sample of a study of HIV-infected children after antiretroviral therapy interruption. Each CDR3 protein is one row after TCRdb ran MiXCR on the 3' RACE reads. This table has some 90,000 distinct CDR3 sequences, about 6.9% appearing once. Sequencing was performed on CD45RA+ CD4+ T cells from PBMCs, pooled from several time points, taken from a donor given antiretroviral therapy, either interrupted or continuous. All receptors come from a pool of human donors with HIV. CDR3s include the opening cysteine and the closing phenylalanine or tryptophan. A D gene is named only where the DNA matches it firmly. Size values are once, few and many counts, or a class for expanded clones, and some rows have none.

abundance | j_gene | d_gene | v_gene | CDR3nt | CDR3aa
few | TRBJ1-1 | NA | TRBV3-1 | TGTGCCAGCAGCCAAGATCGGGGGCCGGGGGCTTTCTTT | CASSQDRGPGAFF
few | TRBJ2-3 | NA | TRBV5-1 | TGCGCCAGCAGCTTGGACAGAGATACGCAGTATTTT | CASSLDRDTQYF
NA | TRBJ2-4 | NA | TRBV19 | TGTGCCAGTAGCCACCATGAGGGGGGAAAGGCAGGAGCCAAAAACATTCAGTACTTC | CASSHHEGGKAGAKNIQYF
few | TRBJ2-5 | TRBD1 | TRBV7-3 | TGTGCCAGCAGCCGTAGTGGACAGGGAGAGACCCAGTACTTC | CASSRSGQGETQYF
many | TRBJ2-5 | NA | TRBV6-5 | TGTGCCAGCGGGGGGACAGCGGGGACCCAAGAGACCCAGTACTTC | CASGGTAGTQETQYF
many | TRBJ2-7 | NA | TRBV6-1 | TGTGCCAGCAGTGAAAGTAGAGGGGACGAGCAGTACTTC | CASSESRGDEQYF
many | TRBJ2-2 | NA | TRBV27 | TGTGCCAGCAGCCCTAGTTGGCCCACCGGGGAGCTGTTTTTT | CASSPSWPTGELFF
few | TRBJ2-3 | NA | TRBV24-1 | TGTGCCACCAGTGACCGCCTTTGGGGCACAGATACGCAGTATTTT | CATSDRLWGTDTQYF
many | TRBJ2-5 | NA | TRBV4-1 | TGCGCCAGCAGCCAAGAGGGGGGGGCGGGCCGACGGGAGACCCAGTACTTC | CASSQEGGAGRRETQYF
many | TRBJ1-3 | TRBD1 | TRBV19 | TGTGCCAGTAGTATGAGGACAGGAAACTCTGGAAACACCATATATTTT | CASSMRTGNSGNTIYF
many | TRBJ1-5 | TRBD1 | TRBV24-1 | TGTGCCACCAGTCCTCTTGACAGGGGCAATCAGCCCCAGCATTTT | CATSPLDRGNQPQHF
many | TRBJ2-3 | NA | TRBV11-2 | TGTGCCAGCAGCCCAGCGGGTTCTAGCACAGATACGCAGTATTTT | CASSPAGSSTDTQYF
many | TRBJ1-2 | TRBD1 | TRBV20-1 | TGCAGTGCTGCACAGGGGTCTAACTATGGCTACACCTTC | CSAAQGSNYGYTF
NA | TRBJ1-2 | NA | TRBV19 | TGTGCCAGTAGTATAAGGGACGGCTATGGCTACACCTTC | CASSIRDGYGYTF
many | TRBJ1-2 | NA | TRBV28 | TGTGCCAGCAATTTTCCACAGGGAGTTAAGTTGCGCTACACCTTC | CASNFPQGVKLRYTF
NA | TRBJ2-1 | NA | TRBV20-1 | TGCAGTGCTAGAACGGCTAGATCCTACGAGCAGTTCTTC | CSARTARSYEQFF
NA | TRBJ2-6 | TRBD1 | TRBV20-1 | TGCAGTGCTACTGGACAGGGGGCGGCCGGGGCCAACGTCCTGACTTTC | CSATGQGAAGANVLTF
many | TRBJ2-6 | NA | TRBV5-5 | TGTGCCAGCAGCTTGTCCCCCTCCGGGGCCAACGTCCTGACTTTC | CASSLSPSGANVLTF
many | TRBJ1-6 | NA | TRBV6-6 | TGTGCCAGCAGTTACACGTTAAATTCACCCCTCCACTTT | CASSYTLNSPLHF
many | TRBJ1-5 | NA | TRBV13 | TGTGCCAGCAGCGCAGCCGGCTTGGATCAGCCCCAGCATTTT | CASSAAGLDQPQHF
many | TRBJ2-5 | NA | TRBV29-1 | TGCAGCGTAGAACCTCAAGAGACCCAGTACTTC | CSVEPQETQYF
many | TRBJ1-5 | NA | TRBV4-1 | TGCGCCAGCAGCCAAGATCTGGACAGTTATAGCAATCAGCCCCAGCATTTT | CASSQDLDSYSNQPQHF
NA | TRBJ2-7 | TRBD2 | TRBV3-1 | TGTGCCAGCAGCCAAGGGGAGGGGACGTACGAGCAGTACTTC | CASSQGEGTYEQYF
NA | TRBJ1-4 | NA | TRBV4-1 | TGCGCCAGCAGCCAAGAAGGCGGTAATGAAAAACTGTTTTTT | CASSQEGGNEKLFF
many | TRBJ1-2 | TRBD1 | TRBV12-3/TRBV12-4 | TGTGCCAGCAGTTTAGAATTGGCAGGGGGCGACTATGGCTACACCTTC | CASSLELAGGDYGYTF
many | TRBJ2-7 | NA | TRBV4-1 | TGCGCCAGCAGCCAGGGGGGAGGACTCGATGGGGAGCAGTACTTC | CASSQGGGLDGEQYF
NA | TRBJ2-7 | TRBD1 | TRBV20-1 | TGCAGTACCCCACGGACAGGGACGAGTGTGAGGCAGTACTTC | CSTPRTGTSVRQYF
NA | TRBJ1-3 | NA | TRBV20-1 | TGCAGTGCCCAAGGGGCCAGAGCGGCTGGAAACACCATATATTTT | CSAQGARAAGNTIYF
NA | TRBJ2-7 | NA | TRBV7-3 | TGTGCCAGCAGCCCAACCAGGTCCGGTGAGCAGTACTTC | CASSPTRSGEQYF
many | TRBJ2-7 | TRBD2 | TRBV29-1 | TGCAGCGTTGAGTTAGCGGGTTTACCCTACGAGCAGTACTTC | CSVELAGLPYEQYF
many | TRBJ2-7 | NA | TRBV20-1 | TGCAGTGCTAGAGTCGCAAGGGCCGCAGCCTACGAGCAGTACTTC | CSARVARAAAYEQYF
many | TRBJ1-1 | NA | TRBV6-5 | TGTGCCAGCAACCCCGCGGACTCCCTTAACACTGAAGCTTTCTTT | CASNPADSLNTEAFF
NA | TRBJ2-3 | NA | TRBV18 | TGTGCCAGCTCACCCCTCCGAGCAGATACGCAGTATTTT | CASSPLRADTQYF
many | TRBJ2-2 | TRBD1 | TRBV10-1 | TGCGCCAGCAGTGGAACGACAGGGGGTGGGGAGCTGTTTTTT | CASSGTTGGGELFF
many | TRBJ1-1 | NA | TRBV7-2 | TGTGCCAGCAGCCCCCAGGTGGAAACTTTCTTT | CASSPQVETFF
NA | TRBJ2-3 | TRBD1 | TRBV28 | TGTGCCAGCAGTTCTCGACAGGGGCCAGATACGCAGTATTTT | CASSSRQGPDTQYF
many | TRBJ1-5 | NA | TRBV5-6 | TGTGCCAGCAGCTTGGTACAGGGCGGTCAGCCCCAGCATTTT | CASSLVQGGQPQHF
NA | TRBJ1-5 | NA | TRBV5-4 | TGTGCCAGCAGCCCCGCGCTGGGGCAGCCCCAGCATTTT | CASSPALGQPQHF
NA | TRBJ2-1 | TRBD2 | TRBV4-2 | TGTGCCAGCAGCCAAGATCGGGCTAGCGGGGGTTTGGAGCAGTTCTTC | CASSQDRASGGLEQFF
few | TRBJ2-2 | TRBD2 | TRBV7-6 | TGTGCCAGCAGCTTCTCCGGGGGGAGGAACACCGGGGAGCTGTTTTTT | CASSFSGGRNTGELFF